The sequence of this T cell receptor beta chain was determined in a study of blood T cell dynamics during melanoma immunotherapy. Study overall: First-line therapy was either pembrolizumab or nivolumab with ipilimumab for metastatic melanoma.

The sample's time point: pre-treatment baseline. One draw preceded checkpoint blockade; another followed its first cycle at week 3. Disease control meant complete response, partial response or stable disease at 12 weeks. Prior systemic cancer therapy, immunosuppressant use and other active malignancies excluded patients. Sequenced by immunoSEQ multiplex PCR; TCRdb stores in-frame clones only, minus some. There are some 9,900 clones in the sample; around 89% occur only once, and 9.5% to 13% lies in the top ten. This CDR3 has 13 residues. Germline V gives CDR1 SGHVS, CDR2 FQNEAQ. Trimming took 1 base from V and 5 from J, leaving 8 bases between them.

The sequence derives from a human donor with melanoma. The chain is built from TRBV7-8 and TRBJ1-1; D unclear. Sample: blood, taken from a patient treated with checkpoint blockade. The CDR3 nucleotides are TGTGCCAGCAGCTTAGACCGCCTAACTGAAGCTTTCTTT. It yields the protein CASSLDRLTEAFF.